This entry lists 13 T cell receptor beta chains sequenced from one sample in a study of memory CD4+ T cells and cytomegalovirus serostatus. Single viable CD3+CD4+CD8-CD45RO+ cells were sorted as the memory CD4+ T cells. Produced via immunoSEQ multiplex PCR; TCRdb's table is partial and in-frame only. The sample lists about 46,000 clones; 75% to 85% were seen once. The sequenced sample was memory CD4+ T cells from blood. These receptors were collected from an adult in good health and CMV-seronegative.

There are a few counts of this clone. The chain joins TRBV29-1 to TRBJ1-1, with 11 bases lining up with TRBD1. V was clipped by 4 bases and J by 0 bases; unmatched bases: 4. Germline V gives CDR1 SQVTM, CDR2 ANQGSEA. This CDR3 region has 15 residues. The chain's CDR3 is CSVGGQGGVNTEAFF. CDR3 in DNA: TGCAGCGTTGGGGGACAGGGGGGGGTGAACACTGAAGCTTTCTTT. Full variable domain (rest looked up from reference TRBV29-1 and TRBJ1-1): SAVISQKPSRDICQRGTSLTIQCQVDSQVTMMFWYRQQPGQSLTLIATANQGSEATYESGFVIDKFPISRPNLTFSTLTVSNMSPEDSSIYLCSVGGQGGVNTEAFFGQGTRLTVV.

The chain recombines TRBV30 with TRBJ2-2; weak D call: TRBD1 (5 bases). Per the germline V gene, CDR1 is GTSNPN and CDR2 is SVGIG (reference sequence). The CDR3 is made up of 14 amino acids. V dropped 3 bases and J dropped 6 bases, with 14 bases sitting between them. The CDR3 spells CAWRQASFAGELFF. DNA of the CDR3: TGTGCCTGGAGACAGGCGAGCTTTGCCGGGGAGCTGTTTTTT.

The V gene is TRBV28, the J gene TRBJ1-1; TRBD1 might be the D (6 bases). Per germline, CDR1 MDHEN and CDR2 SYDVKM. This CDR3 is 14 amino acids long. V was clipped by 7 bases and J by 6 bases, with 18 bases between them. The CDR3 spells CASTATGLTPEAFF. In DNA, the CDR3 is TGTGCCAGCACGGCGACAGGCCTAACCCCTGAAGCTTTCTTT.

This clone was seen a handful of times. V and J are TRBV6-4 and TRBJ1-2; 7 nucleotides agree with TRBD1. The CDR3 covers 13 residues. The V segment lost 6 bases and the J segment 4 bases; nucleotides outside the gene matches: 5. Germline V lookup: CDR1 MRHNA, CDR2 SNTAGT. CDR3 in amino acids: CASSRGQTYGYTF. CDR3 DNA sequence: TGTGCCAGCAGCCGGGGACAGACCTATGGCTACACCTTC.

J is TRBJ1-6 and V is TRBV5-6, with D perhaps TRBD1 (6 bases). Per germline, CDR1 SGHDT and CDR2 YYEEEE. The CDR3 has 15 residues. Trimming took 1 base from V and 7 from J, leaving 12 bases between them. The CDR3 DNA follows: TGTGCCAGCAGCTTGTGGGGGGGGCAGAATTCACCCCTCCACTTT. Translated, it gives CASSLWGGQNSPLHF.

The chain's CDR3 is CASSSTGGPSPLHF. For the CDR3, the DNA is TGTGCCAGCAGTTCCACCGGGGGACCCTCACCCCTCCACTTT. This chain connects TRBV6-5 to TRBJ1-6; tentative D call: TRBD1 (5 bases). V was trimmed by 4 bases and J by 10 bases, leaving 14 bases between them. CDR3 length equals 14 residues. The V gene's germline CDR1 is MNHEY and CDR2 SVGAGI.

The chain has TRBV6-6 and TRBJ2-7; D possibly matches TRBD1 or TRBD2 (5 bases each). V was clipped by 6 bases and J by 0 bases, with 15 bases between them. The CDR3 is 15 residues long. Germline lookup yields CDR1 MNHNY and CDR2 SVGAGI (reference sequence). The CDR3 DNA sequence: TGTGCCAGCAGGGTTGGGGGAACTAGCTCCTACGAGCAGTACTTC. Translated: CASRVGGTSSYEQYF.

The genes are TRBV30 and TRBJ2-6; no reliable D call. This CDR3 comprises 18 residues. From germline, CDR1 is GTSNPN and CDR2 SVGIG (reference sequence). Trimming removed 5 bases at V and 0 bases at J, with 20 bases between. The CDR3 DNA follows: TGTGCCTGGCAGGCAGGACGGCTGCGCCTCTCTGGGGCCAACGTCCTGACTTTC. Amino acid sequence: CAWQAGRLRLSGANVLTF.

This chain connects TRBV6-1 to TRBJ2-3; TRBD1 matches at 8 bases. V lost 0 bases, J lost 5 bases, and 4 bases stayed unmatched. From germline, CDR1 is MNHNS and CDR2 SASEGT. CDR3 length: 15 residues. This CDR3 is CASSEARTGIDTQYF. CDR3 bases: TGTGCCAGCAGTGAAGCGCGGACAGGGATAGATACGCAGTATTTT.

The V gene is TRBV7-3, the J gene TRBJ2-1, with D perhaps TRBD1 (6 bases). Germline V lookup: CDR1 SGHTA, CDR2 FQGTGA. The CDR3 loop spans 19 amino acids. V was cut by 5 bases and J by 2 bases, with 25 bases left in between. CDR3 sequence: CASSQFTKGQGNPYNEQFF. The CDR3 nucleotides are TGTGCCAGCAGCCAATTCACGAAGGGGCAGGGGAATCCCTACAATGAGCAGTTCTTC. The full variable domain, in which reference TRBV7-3 and TRBJ2-1 provide the parts outside the CDR3, is GAGVSQTPSNKVTEKGKYVELRCDPISGHTALYWYRQSLGQGPEFLIYFQGTGAADDSGLPNDRFFAVRPEGSVSTLKIQRTERGDSAVYLCASSQFTKGQGNPYNEQFFGPGTRLTVL.

This rearrangement joins TRBV19 to TRBJ2-1, with a weak D call TRBD1 (6 bases). The CDR3 is 13 residues long. The V and J ends lost 4 bases and 9 bases respectively, with 13 bases between them. Germline loops: CDR1 LNHDA, CDR2 SQIVND (reference sequence). The CDR3 region has the DNA TGTGCCAGTAGTAAAAGACAGGATAGTGAGCAGTTCTTC. This sequence encodes CASSKRQDSEQFF.

The sample holds one count of this clone. This chain connects TRBV5-5 to TRBJ1-2; D is undetermined. V shed 2 bases and J shed 6 bases, with 11 bases lying between them. Germline values: CDR1 SGHKS, CDR2 YYEKEE (reference sequence). The CDR3 loop spans 13 amino acids. For the CDR3, the DNA is TGTGCCAGCAGCTTAAGGTCCGGGAATGGCTACACCTTC. Amino acid sequence: CASSLRSGNGYTF.

The chain uses TRBV28 and TRBJ1-2, with 12 bases fitting TRBD1. Germline V lookup: CDR1 MDHEN, CDR2 SYDVKM. V lost 5 bases to trimming and J lost 10 bases; unmatched junction nucleotides: 5. CDR3 length equals 13 residues. The CDR3 DNA follows: TGTGCCAGCAGTGCCGGGACAGGGGGCGACTACACCTTC. Protein product: CASSAGTGGDYTF.